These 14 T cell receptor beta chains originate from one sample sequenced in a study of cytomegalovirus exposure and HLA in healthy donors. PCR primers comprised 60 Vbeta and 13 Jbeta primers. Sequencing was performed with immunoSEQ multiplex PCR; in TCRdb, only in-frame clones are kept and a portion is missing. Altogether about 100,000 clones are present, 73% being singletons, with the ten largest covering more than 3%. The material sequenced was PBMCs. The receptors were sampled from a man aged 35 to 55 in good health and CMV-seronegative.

CDR3 bases: TGTGCCAGTAGTATAGATAGTCGGACTAGACCTCAAGAGACCCAGTACTTC. It encodes CASSIDSRTRPQETQYF. The rearrangement joins TRBV19 to TRBJ2-5; 7 nucleotides align to TRBD2. Trimming took 0 bases from V and 2 from J; bases not matched to a gene: 9. CDR1 LNHDA and CDR2 SQIVND come from the germline V gene (reference sequence). The CDR3 covers 17 residues.

The CDR3 spells CASSVDRTGPYNEQFF. In DNA, the CDR3 is TGTGCCAGCAGCGTAGACCGGACAGGGCCCTACAATGAGCAGTTCTTC. The gene calls are TRBV9 and TRBJ2-1; 8 bases line up with TRBD1. This CDR3 contains 16 residues. Germline values: CDR1 SGDLS, CDR2 YYNGEE. V lost 0 bases, J lost 2 bases, and 4 bases stayed unmatched. The entire variable domain, with the rest obtained from reference TRBV9 and TRBJ2-1, is as follows: DSGVTQTPKHLITATGQRVTLRCSPRSGDLSVYWYQQSLDQGLQFLIQYYNGEERAKGNILERFSAQQFPDLHSELNLSSLELGDSALYFCASSVDRTGPYNEQFFGPGTRLTVL.

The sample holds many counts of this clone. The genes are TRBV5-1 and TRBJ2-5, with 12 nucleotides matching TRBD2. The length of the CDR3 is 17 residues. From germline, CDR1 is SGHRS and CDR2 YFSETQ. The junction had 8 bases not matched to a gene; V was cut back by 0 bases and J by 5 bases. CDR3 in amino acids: CASSLGLAGAAGETQYF. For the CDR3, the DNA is TGCGCCAGCAGCTTGGGACTAGCGGGGGCTGCGGGTGAGACCCAGTACTTC.

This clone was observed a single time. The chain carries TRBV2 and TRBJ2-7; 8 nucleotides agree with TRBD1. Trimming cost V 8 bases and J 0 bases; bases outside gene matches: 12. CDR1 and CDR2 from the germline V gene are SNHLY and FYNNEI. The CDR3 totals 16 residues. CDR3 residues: CASGRTGRTRSYEQYF. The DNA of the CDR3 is TGTGCCAGCGGGCGGACAGGGCGAACCCGCTCCTACGAGCAGTACTTC.

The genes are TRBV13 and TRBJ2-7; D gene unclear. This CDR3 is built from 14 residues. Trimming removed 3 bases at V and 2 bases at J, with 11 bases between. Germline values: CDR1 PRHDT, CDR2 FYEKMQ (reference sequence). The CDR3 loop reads CASSFRPRAYEQYF. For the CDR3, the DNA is TGTGCCAGCAGCTTCCGACCCCGGGCCTACGAGCAGTACTTC.

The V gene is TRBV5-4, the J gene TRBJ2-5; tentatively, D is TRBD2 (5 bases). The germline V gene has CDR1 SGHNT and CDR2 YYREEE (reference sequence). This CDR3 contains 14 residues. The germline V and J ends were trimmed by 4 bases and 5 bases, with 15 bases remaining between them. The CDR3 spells CASSVGGGGETQYF. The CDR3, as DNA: TGTGCCAGCAGCGTAGGAGGCGGTGGGGAGACCCAGTACTTC.

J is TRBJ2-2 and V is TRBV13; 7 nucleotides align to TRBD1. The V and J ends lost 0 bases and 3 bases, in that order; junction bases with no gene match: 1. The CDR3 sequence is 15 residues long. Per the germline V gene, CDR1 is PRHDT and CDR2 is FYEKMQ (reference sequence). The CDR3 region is CASSLGQGYTGELFF. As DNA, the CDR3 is TGTGCCAGCAGCTTAGGACAGGGGTACACCGGGGAGCTGTTTTTT.

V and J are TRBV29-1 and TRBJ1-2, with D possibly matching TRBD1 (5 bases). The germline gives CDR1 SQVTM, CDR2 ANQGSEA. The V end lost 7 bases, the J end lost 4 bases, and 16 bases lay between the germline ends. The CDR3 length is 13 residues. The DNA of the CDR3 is TGCAGCGCGACAGTGGGTCAGGGCTATGGCTACACCTTC. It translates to CSATVGQGYGYTF.

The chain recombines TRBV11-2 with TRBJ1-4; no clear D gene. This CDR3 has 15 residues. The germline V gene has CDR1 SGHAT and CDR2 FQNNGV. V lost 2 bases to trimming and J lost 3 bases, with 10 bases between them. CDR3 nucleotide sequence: TGTGCCAGCAGCTTACTCGGAGTTGCTAATGAAAAACTGTTTTTT. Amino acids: CASSLLGVANEKLFF. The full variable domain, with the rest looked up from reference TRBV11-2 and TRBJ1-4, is EAGVAQSPRYKIIEKRQSVAFWCNPISGHATLYWYQQILGQGPKLLIQFQNNGVVDDSQLPKDRFSAERLKGVDSTLKIQPAKLEDSAVYLCASSLLGVANEKLFFGSGTQLSVL.

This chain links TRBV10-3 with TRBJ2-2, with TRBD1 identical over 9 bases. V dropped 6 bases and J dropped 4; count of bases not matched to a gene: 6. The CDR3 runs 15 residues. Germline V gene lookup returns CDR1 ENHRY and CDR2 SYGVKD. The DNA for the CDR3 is TGTGCCATCAGCAAGGTGACAGGGGGCACCGGGGAGCTGTTTTTT. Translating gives CAISKVTGGTGELFF.

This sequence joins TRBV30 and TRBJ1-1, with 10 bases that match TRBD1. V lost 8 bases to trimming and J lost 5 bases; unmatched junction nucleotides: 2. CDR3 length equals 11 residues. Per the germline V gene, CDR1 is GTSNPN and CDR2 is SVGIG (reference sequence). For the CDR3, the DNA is TGTGCCGGGGACAGGGGAACTGAAGCTTTCTTT. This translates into CAGDRGTEAFF.

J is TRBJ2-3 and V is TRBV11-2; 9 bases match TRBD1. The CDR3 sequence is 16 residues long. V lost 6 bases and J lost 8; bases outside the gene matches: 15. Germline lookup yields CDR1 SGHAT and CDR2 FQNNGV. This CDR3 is CASRPTGTGLMGTQYF. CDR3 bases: TGTGCCAGCAGACCTACCGGGACAGGGTTAATGGGTACGCAGTATTTT.

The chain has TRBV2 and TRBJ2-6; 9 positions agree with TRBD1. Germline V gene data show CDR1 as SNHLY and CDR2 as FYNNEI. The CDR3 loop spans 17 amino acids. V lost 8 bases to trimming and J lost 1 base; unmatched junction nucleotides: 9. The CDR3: CASPRQGGQSGANVLTF. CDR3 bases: TGTGCCAGCCCGAGACAGGGGGGTCAATCTGGGGCCAACGTCCTGACTTTC.

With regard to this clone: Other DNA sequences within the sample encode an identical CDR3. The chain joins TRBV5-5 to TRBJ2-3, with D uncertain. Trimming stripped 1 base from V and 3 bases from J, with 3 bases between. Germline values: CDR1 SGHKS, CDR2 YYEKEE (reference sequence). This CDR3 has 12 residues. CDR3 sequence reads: CASSLYTDTQYF. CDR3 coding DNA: TGTGCCAGCAGCTTGTATACAGATACGCAGTATTTT. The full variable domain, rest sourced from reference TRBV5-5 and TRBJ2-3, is DAGVTQSPTHLIKTRGQQVTLRCSPISGHKSVSWYQQVLGQGPQFIFQYYEKEERGRGNFPDRFSARQFPNYSSELNVNALLLGDSALYLCASSLYTDTQYFGPGTRLTVL.